A single sample is the source of the 2 T cell receptor beta chains below, sequenced in a study of blood T cells in healthy people across ages. The second PCR ran roughly 7 to 11 cycles with a sample-barcoded 5' primer and J-beta primers. TCRdb fed the 5' RACE reads into MiXCR, producing one record per CDR3 protein. The table records about 1.4 million distinct CDR3 sequences, around 55% of them present only once. The sequenced sample was blood. The receptors stem from a man between 18 and 35 years old in good health.

V is TRBV29-1 and J is TRBJ1-5, with D uncertain. Trimming cost V 6 bases and J 9 bases, with 15 bases left between them. This CDR3 contains 12 residues. CDR1 and CDR2 from the germline V gene are SQVTM and ANQGSEA. In DNA, the CDR3 is TGCAGCGTCGGGGAGGCTACGGCGCCCCAGCATTTT. It encodes CSVGEATAPQHF.

V gene TRBV20-1 combines with J gene TRBJ1-4; no clear D. CDR1 DFQATT and CDR2 SNEGSKA come from the germline V gene (reference sequence). CDR3 length: 14 amino acids. V was trimmed by 6 bases and J by 7 bases, leaving 18 bases between them. CDR3 region: CSALVPQTPEKLFF. The CDR3 nucleotides are TGCAGTGCCCTCGTCCCGCAGACTCCTGAAAAACTGTTTTTT.